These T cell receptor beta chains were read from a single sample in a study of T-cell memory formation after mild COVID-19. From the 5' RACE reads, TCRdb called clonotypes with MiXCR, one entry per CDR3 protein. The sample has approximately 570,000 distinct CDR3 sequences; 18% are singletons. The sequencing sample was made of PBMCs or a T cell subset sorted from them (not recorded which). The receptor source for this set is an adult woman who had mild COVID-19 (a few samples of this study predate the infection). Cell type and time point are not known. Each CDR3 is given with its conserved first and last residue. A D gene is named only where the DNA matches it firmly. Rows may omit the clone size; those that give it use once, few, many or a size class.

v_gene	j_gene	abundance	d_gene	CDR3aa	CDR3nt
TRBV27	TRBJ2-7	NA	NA	CASRGLGRPYEQYF	TGTGCCAGCAGGGGTCTCGGCAGACCCTACGAGCAGTACTTC
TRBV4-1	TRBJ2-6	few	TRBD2	CASSQLPGLALTSGANVLTF	TGCGCCAGCAGCCAACTACCGGGACTAGCGTTAACCTCTGGGGCCAACGTCCTGACTTTC
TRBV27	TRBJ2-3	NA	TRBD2	CASSRRTRDTQYF	TGTGCCAGCAGCCGAAGGACTAGGGATACGCAGTATTTT
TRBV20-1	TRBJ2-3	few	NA	CSAEPELRTDTQYF	TGCAGTGCGGAACCGGAACTTCGCACAGATACGCAGTATTTT
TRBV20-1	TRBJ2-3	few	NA	CSALRSSTDTQYF	TGCAGTGCTTTACGGTCTAGCACAGATACGCAGTATTTT
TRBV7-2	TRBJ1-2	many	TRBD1	CASSRGQNYGYTF	TGTGCCAGCAGCCGGGGACAGAACTATGGCTACACCTTC
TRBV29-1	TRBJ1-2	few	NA	CSAEGKGGNYGYTF	TGCAGCGCCGAGGGCAAGGGAGGGAACTATGGCTACACCTTC
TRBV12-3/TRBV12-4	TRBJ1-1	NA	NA	CASSFPGRGRAFF	TGTGCCAGCAGTTTCCCAGGAAGGGGAAGAGCTTTCTTT
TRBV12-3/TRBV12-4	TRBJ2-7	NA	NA	CASSFGGSSSYEQYF	TGTGCCAGCAGTTTTGGGGGGAGCTCCTCCTACGAGCAGTACTTC
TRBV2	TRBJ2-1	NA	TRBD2	CASSGWGTSGRPSYNEQFF	TGTGCCAGCAGTGGGTGGGGGACTAGCGGGAGACCTTCCTACAATGAGCAGTTCTTC
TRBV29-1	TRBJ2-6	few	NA	CSVVGSGANVLTF	TGCAGCGTTGTGGGTTCTGGGGCCAACGTCCTGACTTTC